These T cell receptor beta chains were read from a single sample in a study of blood T cell repertoires in COVID-19. Sequencing used immunoSEQ multiplex PCR; TCRdb keeps in-frame clones, though not all of them. The sample records more than 300,000 clones, approximately 91% being singletons. The specimen was peripheral blood. The receptors come from a woman aged 70-85 years with COVID-19, enrolled during active disease. The CDR3 runs from the conserved cysteine through the conserved F or W. The D gene is left open where the match is weak. A row's size may be missing; if present it is once, few, many or a size class.

CDR3aa: CSVVRDRSAFF
CDR3nt: TGCAGCGTCGTACGGGACAGATCTGCTTTCTTT
d_gene: TRBD1
j_gene: TRBJ1-1
v_gene: TRBV29-1
len: 11
abundance: .

CDR3aa: CASSRDRGIAFF
CDR3nt: TGTGCCAGCAGTCGGGACAGGGGGATAGCTTTCTTT
d_gene: TRBD1
j_gene: TRBJ1-1
v_gene: TRBV6-6
len: 12
abundance: .

CDR3aa: CASSLGPSRGYTF
CDR3nt: TGTGCCAGCAGCTTAGGTCCTTCGAGGGGCTACACCTTC
d_gene: .
j_gene: TRBJ1-2
v_gene: TRBV11-2
len: 13
abundance: .

CDR3aa: CASSQRGDLVEKLFF
CDR3nt: TGTGCCAGCAGCCAACGGGGGGACTTGGTCGAAAAACTGTTTTTT
d_gene: .
j_gene: TRBJ1-4
v_gene: TRBV3-1/TRBV3-2
len: 15
abundance: .

CDR3aa: CATGQLNEQFF
CDR3nt: TGTGCCACCGGACAGCTCAATGAGCAGTTCTTC
d_gene: .
j_gene: TRBJ2-1
v_gene: TRBV24-1
len: 11
abundance: .

CDR3aa: CASSLGAGVDEKLFF
CDR3nt: TGTGCCAGCAGCTTAGGGGCAGGGGTTGATGAAAAACTGTTTTTT
d_gene: .
j_gene: TRBJ1-4
v_gene: TRBV7-6
len: 15
abundance: once

CDR3aa: CASSLQGNSNQPQHF
CDR3nt: TGCGCCAGCAGCTTGCAGGGGAATAGCAATCAGCCCCAGCATTTT
d_gene: .
j_gene: TRBJ1-5
v_gene: TRBV5-1
len: 15
abundance: .

CDR3aa: CASSLLAGDVDTEAFF
CDR3nt: TGCGCCAGCAGCTTGCTCGCAGGGGATGTCGACACTGAAGCTTTCTTT
d_gene: .
j_gene: TRBJ1-1
v_gene: TRBV5-1
len: 16
abundance: .

CDR3aa: CAWSVPGGNTEAFF
CDR3nt: TGTGCCTGGAGTGTACCAGGGGGTAACACTGAAGCTTTCTTT
d_gene: TRBD1
j_gene: TRBJ1-1
v_gene: TRBV30
len: 14
abundance: .

CDR3aa: CASSRSGQGDDEQFF
CDR3nt: TGTGCCAGCTCCCGTTCGGGACAGGGGGATGATGAGCAGTTCTTC
d_gene: TRBD1
j_gene: TRBJ2-1
v_gene: TRBV13
len: 15
abundance: .

CDR3aa: CASSSATGGTNEKLFF
CDR3nt: TGTGCCAGCAGTTCCGCAACAGGGGGAACTAATGAAAAACTGTTTTTT
d_gene: TRBD1
j_gene: TRBJ1-4
v_gene: TRBV6-5
len: 16
abundance: .

CDR3aa: CASSSKGTGTSVEQYF
CDR3nt: TGCGCCAGCAGCTCAAAGGGGACAGGGACATCAGTCGAGCAGTACTTC
d_gene: TRBD1
j_gene: TRBJ2-7
v_gene: TRBV5-1
len: 16
abundance: .

CDR3aa: CASSFGQGNAEQYF
CDR3nt: TGTGCCAGCAGCTTTGGACAGGGAAACGCTGAGCAGTACTTC
d_gene: TRBD1
j_gene: TRBJ2-7
v_gene: TRBV5-8
len: 14
abundance: once